The sequence of this T cell receptor beta chain was determined in a study of a mutant IDH1 vaccine in newly diagnosed glioma (dated by TCRdb to the early 2020s). For the wider study: Patients received eight vaccinations in weeks 1, 3, 5, 7, 11, 15, 19 and 23, corresponding to visits V03 through V10. Vaccination started 4-6 weeks after radiotherapy alone, or was given together with temozolomide cycles in the groups whose treatment included chemotherapy. Of the 32 patients who were treated, about 60% were male and roughly 40% were female, and the mean age was about 40 years. Prior to enrollment, patients had been given standard therapy consisting of radiotherapy alone, temozolomide alone, or radiochemotherapy with temozolomide, with the combination given to most patients. Six visits were used for peripheral blood collection: V03 (baseline), V05, V07, V10, V12 and V13. For exploratory analyses, longitudinal TCRB deep sequencing was carried out in some 25 treated patients wherever samples were available. Overall results and qualifications from the work: Pseudoprogression appeared unrelated to alterations in the top peripheral T cell clonotypes detected by TCRB sequencing. Immune responses induced by the vaccine were seen in roughly 95% of patients across multiple MHC alleles. PBMC samples for TCRB deep sequencing were selected based on availability. According to the authors, sample limitations meant that analyses of patient blood samples could not be reproduced.

The sample's time point, from its label and the paper: week 11, during vaccination. Every vaccine dose consisted of 300 ug of a 20-mer mutant IDH1 peptide in Montanide, administered subcutaneously together with topical imiquimod. All donors had newly diagnosed IDH1-mutant astrocytomas of WHO grade 3 or 4 that showed loss of nuclear ATRX. The samples were drawn from NOA16, a multicentre, single-arm, open-label phase I trial in Germany that tested a mutant IDH1 peptide vaccine in humans for the first time. Genomic DNA for TCRB sequencing was extracted from EDTA blood using the DNeasy Blood and Tissue Kit. Trimming takes 3 bases off V and 4 bases off J; junction bases not matched to a gene: 9. From the cysteine through the phenylalanine, the CDR3 covers 16 amino acids. Just the 48-base CDR3 DNA is kept, in frame starting at base 1. Based on the germline V gene, the CDR1 and CDR2 sequences are MDHEN and SYDVKM.

In regard to this clone: It lacks a known antigen. No per-base quality is available; no much larger clone lies one base away.

To prepare the library, the immunoSEQ multiplex PCR assay was applied. The hsTCRB Kit was used according to the manufacturer's protocol to amplify rearranged TCR beta chain sequences. TCRB libraries were sequenced on an Illumina MiSeq. Per the authors' processing: The proprietary platform of the kit vendor was used for demultiplexing, trimming and gene mapping. In TCRdb, the immuneACCESS table is reduced to in-frame sequences with V and J assigned. These tables do not hold every clone; where another copy was compared, an unresolved V gene accounts for under half, and the others remain unexplained. V and J calls and clone size come straight from that table; D and trimming were deduced from the DNA. The sample table contains around 100,000 clones; only one count was recorded for roughly 90% of them. The ten largest clones represent 0.6% to 0.7% of the sample.

Source: PBMCs, taken from a glioma patient whose treatment included an IDH1 peptide vaccine. The TCR was taken from a woman in her fifties or sixties with glioma. This sequence uses TRBV28 and TRBJ1-2; 9 central nucleotides agree with TRBD1. The DNA sequence follows: TGTGCCAGCAGTTTGGGACAGGGTTCCTATCCCTATGGCTACACCTTC. It translates to CASSLGQGSYPYGYTF.